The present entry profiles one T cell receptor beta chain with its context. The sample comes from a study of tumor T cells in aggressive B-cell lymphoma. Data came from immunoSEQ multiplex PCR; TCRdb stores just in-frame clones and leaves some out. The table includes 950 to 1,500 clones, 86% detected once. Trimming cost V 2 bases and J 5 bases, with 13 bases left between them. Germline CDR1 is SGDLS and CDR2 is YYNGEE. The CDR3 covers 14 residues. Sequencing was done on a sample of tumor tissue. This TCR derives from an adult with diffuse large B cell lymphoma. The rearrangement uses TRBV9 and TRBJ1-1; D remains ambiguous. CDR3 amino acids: CASSVGPGGTEAFF. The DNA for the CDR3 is TGTGCCAGCAGCGTTGGGCCCGGAGGGACTGAAGCTTTCTTT.